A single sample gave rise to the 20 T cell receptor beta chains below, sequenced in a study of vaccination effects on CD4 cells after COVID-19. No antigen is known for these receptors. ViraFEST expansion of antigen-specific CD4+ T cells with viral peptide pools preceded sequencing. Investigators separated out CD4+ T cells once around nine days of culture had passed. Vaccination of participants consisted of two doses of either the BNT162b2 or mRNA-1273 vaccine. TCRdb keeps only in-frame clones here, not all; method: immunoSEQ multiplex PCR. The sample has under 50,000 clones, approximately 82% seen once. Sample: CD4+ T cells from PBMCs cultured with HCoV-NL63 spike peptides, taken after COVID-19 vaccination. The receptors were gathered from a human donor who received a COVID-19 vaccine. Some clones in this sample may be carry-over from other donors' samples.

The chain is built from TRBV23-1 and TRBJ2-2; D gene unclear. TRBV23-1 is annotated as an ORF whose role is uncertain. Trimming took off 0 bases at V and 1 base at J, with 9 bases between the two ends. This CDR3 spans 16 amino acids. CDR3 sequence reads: CASSQSIPVNTGELFF. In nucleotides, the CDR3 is TGCGCCAGCAGTCAATCGATCCCCGTGAACACCGGGGAGCTGTTTTTT.

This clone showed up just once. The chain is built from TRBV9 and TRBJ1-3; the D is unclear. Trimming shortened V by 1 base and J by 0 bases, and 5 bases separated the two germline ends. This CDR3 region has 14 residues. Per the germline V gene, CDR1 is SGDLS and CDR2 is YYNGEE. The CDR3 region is CASSVSSSGNTIYF. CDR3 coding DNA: TGTGCCAGCAGCGTAAGCAGCTCTGGAAACACCATATATTTT.

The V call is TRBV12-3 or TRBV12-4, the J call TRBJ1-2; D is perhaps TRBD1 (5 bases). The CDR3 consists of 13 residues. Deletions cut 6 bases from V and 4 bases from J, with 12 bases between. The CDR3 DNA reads TGTGCCAGCAGGGGGGAGGGGTCCTATGGCTACACCTTC. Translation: CASRGEGSYGYTF.

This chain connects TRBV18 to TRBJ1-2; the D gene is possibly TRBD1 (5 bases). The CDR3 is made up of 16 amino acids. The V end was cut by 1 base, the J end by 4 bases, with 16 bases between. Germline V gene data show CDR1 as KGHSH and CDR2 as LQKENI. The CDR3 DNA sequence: TGTGCCAGCTCACCACAATCGGCAGGGCCCTCCTATGGCTACACCTTC. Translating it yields CASSPQSAGPSYGYTF.

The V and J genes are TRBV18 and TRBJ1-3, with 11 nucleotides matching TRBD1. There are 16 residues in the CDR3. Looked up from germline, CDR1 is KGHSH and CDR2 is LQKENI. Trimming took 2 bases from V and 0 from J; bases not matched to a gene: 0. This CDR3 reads CASSPGTGGSGNTIYF. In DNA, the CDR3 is TGTGCCAGCTCACCAGGGACAGGGGGCTCTGGAAACACCATATATTTT.

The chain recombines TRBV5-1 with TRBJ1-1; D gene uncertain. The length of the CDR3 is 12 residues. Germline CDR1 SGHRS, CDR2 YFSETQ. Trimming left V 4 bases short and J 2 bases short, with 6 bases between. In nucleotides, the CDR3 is TGCGCCAGCAGCGGGGATAACACTGAAGCTTTCTTT. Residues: CASSGDNTEAFF.

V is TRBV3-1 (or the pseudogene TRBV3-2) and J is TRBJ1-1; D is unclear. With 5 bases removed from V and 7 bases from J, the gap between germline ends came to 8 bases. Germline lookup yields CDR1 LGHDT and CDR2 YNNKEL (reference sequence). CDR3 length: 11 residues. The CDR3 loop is CASSGTYEAFF. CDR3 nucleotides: TGTGCCAGCAGCGGCACCTATGAAGCTTTCTTT.

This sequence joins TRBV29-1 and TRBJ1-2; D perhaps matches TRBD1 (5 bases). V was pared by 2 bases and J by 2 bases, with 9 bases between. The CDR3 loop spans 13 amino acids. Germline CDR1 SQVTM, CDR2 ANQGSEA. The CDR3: CSVEPGGNYGYTF. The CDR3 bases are TGCAGCGTTGAACCTGGGGGGAACTATGGCTACACCTTC.

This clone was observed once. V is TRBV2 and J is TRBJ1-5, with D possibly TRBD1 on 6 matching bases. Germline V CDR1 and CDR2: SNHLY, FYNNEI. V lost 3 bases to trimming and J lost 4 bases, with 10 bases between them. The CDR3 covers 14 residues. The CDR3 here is CASSDRTANQPQHF. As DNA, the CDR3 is TGTGCCAGCAGTGATAGGACAGCGAATCAGCCCCAGCATTTT.

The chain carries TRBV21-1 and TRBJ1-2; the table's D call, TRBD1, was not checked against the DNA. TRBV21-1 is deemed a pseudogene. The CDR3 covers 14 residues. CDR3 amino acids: CASSALPQGEGYTF. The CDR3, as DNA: TGTGCCAGCAGCGCCCTCCCGCAGGGGGAAGGCTACACCTTC.

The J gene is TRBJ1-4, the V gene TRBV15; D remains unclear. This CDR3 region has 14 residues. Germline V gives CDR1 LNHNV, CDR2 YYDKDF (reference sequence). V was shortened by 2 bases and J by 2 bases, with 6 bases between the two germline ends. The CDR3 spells CATSRSRTNEKLFF. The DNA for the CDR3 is TGTGCCACCAGCAGAAGCAGGACTAATGAAAAACTGTTTTTT. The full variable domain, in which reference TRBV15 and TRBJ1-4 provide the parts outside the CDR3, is DAMVIQNPRYQVTQFGKPVTLSCSQTLNHNVMYWYQQKSSQAPKLLFHYYDKDFNNEADTPDNFQSRRPNTSFCFLDIRSPGLGDTAMYLCATSRSRTNEKLFFGSGTQLSVL.

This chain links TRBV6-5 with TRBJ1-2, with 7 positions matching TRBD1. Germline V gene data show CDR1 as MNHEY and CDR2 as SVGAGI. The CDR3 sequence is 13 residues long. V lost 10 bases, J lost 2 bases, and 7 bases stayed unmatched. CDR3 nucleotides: TGTGCCACCCGACAGGGAGGGAACTATGGCTACACCTTC. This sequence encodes CATRQGGNYGYTF.

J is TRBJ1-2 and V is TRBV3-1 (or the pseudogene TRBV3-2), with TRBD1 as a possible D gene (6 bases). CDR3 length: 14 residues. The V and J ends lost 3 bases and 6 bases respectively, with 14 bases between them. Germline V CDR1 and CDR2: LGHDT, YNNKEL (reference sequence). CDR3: CASSHLEGDDGYTF. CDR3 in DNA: TGTGCCAGCAGCCATCTCGAGGGGGATGATGGCTACACCTTC.

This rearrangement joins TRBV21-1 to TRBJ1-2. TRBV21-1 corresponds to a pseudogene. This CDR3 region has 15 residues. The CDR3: CASSKVRLTNYGYTF. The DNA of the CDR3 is TGTGCCAGCAGCAAAGTGCGGCTAACTAACTATGGCTACACCTTC.

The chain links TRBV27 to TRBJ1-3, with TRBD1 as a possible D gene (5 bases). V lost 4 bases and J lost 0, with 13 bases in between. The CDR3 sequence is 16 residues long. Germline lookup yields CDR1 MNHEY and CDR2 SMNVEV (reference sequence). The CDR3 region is CASSSWGPRSGNTIYF. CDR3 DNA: TGTGCCAGCAGTTCGTGGGGACCCCGCTCTGGAAACACCATATATTTT.

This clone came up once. The CDR3 sequence: CASSAPRGQGVNSPLHF. Written as DNA, the CDR3 is TGTGCCAGCAGCGCTCCTAGGGGACAGGGGGTTAATTCACCCCTCCACTTT. The chain couples TRBV7-8 to TRBJ1-6, with 11 bases identical to TRBD1. CDR1 is SGHVS, CDR2 FQNEAQ, per germline. V shed 5 bases, J shed 6 bases, and the junction held 9 bases outside the gene matches. This CDR3 is built from 17 residues.

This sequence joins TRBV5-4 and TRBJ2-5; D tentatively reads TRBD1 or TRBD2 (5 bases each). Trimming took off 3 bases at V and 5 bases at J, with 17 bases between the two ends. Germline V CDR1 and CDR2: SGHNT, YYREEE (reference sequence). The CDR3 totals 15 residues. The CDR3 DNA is TGTGCCAGCAGCTCAATCAGGGATGAGGGGGAGACCCAGTACTTC. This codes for CASSSIRDEGETQYF.

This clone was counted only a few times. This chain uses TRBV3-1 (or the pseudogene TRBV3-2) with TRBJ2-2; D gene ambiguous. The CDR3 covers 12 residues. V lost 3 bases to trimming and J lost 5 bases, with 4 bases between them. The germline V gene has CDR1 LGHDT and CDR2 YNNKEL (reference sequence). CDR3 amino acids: CASSQWTGELFF. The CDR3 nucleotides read TGTGCCAGCAGCCAGTGGACCGGGGAGCTGTTTTTT.

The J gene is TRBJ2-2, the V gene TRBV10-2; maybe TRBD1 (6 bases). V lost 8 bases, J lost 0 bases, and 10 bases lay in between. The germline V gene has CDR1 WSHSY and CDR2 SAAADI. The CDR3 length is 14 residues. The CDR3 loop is CASGGFANTGELFF. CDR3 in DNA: TGCGCCAGCGGGGGCTTCGCGAACACCGGGGAGCTGTTTTTT.

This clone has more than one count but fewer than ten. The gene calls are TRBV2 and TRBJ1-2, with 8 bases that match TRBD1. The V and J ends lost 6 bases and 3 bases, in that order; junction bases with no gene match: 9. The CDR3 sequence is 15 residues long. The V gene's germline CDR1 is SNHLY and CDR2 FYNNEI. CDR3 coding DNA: TGTGCCAGCAGCGTGGACAGGGCGAAGGACTATGGCTACACCTTC. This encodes CASSVDRAKDYGYTF.